These T cell receptor beta chains were read from a single sample in a study of cytomegalovirus exposure and HLA in healthy donors. Profiling relied on immunoSEQ multiplex PCR, and the TCRdb table lists in-frame clones only, not all of them. This sample has 90,000 or so clones, with 80% to 90% found just once. The sample consisted of PBMCs. Source of these receptors: a man aged 25-40 years in good health and CMV-seropositive. The CDR3 runs from the conserved cysteine through the conserved F or W. D genes are given only for firm matches. Clone size is not always given. Where it is, it says once, few, many or a class for expanded clones.

NA	TRBV13	TRBJ1-1	NA	CASSLGDSLRTEAFF	TGTGCCAGCAGCTTAGGGGACTCACTCCGTACTGAAGCTTTCTTT
NA	TRBV28	TRBJ2-3	NA	CASSFDRRTDTQYF	TGTGCCAGCAGTTTCGACAGACGCACAGATACGCAGTATTTT
NA	TRBV5-1	TRBJ2-3	NA	CASSLRTAGTDTQYF	TGCGCCAGCAGCTTGAGAACCGCGGGCACAGATACGCAGTATTTT
NA	TRBV5-5	TRBJ2-7	TRBD1	CASRVDRGPTYEQYF	TGTGCCAGCAGGGTAGACAGGGGGCCTACCTACGAGCAGTACTTC
few	TRBV6-5	TRBJ2-7	NA	CASSYRSEQYF	TGTGCCAGCAGTTACAGGAGCGAGCAGTACTTC
NA	TRBV5-6	TRBJ2-7	NA	CASSFGLPSSYEQYF	TGTGCCAGCAGCTTTGGACTACCCAGCTCCTACGAGCAGTACTTC
few	TRBV7-9	TRBJ2-7	TRBD1	CASSLADGTGRQYF	TGTGCCAGCAGCTTAGCGGACGGGACAGGGAGGCAGTACTTC
NA	TRBV7-9	TRBJ1-1	NA	CASSEGDTEAFF	TGTGCCAGCAGCGAGGGGGACACTGAAGCTTTCTTT
NA	TRBV30	TRBJ2-2	NA	CAWSGLRSLGTGELFF	TGTGCCTGGAGTGGGCTGAGGTCATTGGGCACCGGGGAGCTGTTTTTT
once	TRBV7-9	TRBJ2-2	NA	CASIHPGSTNTGELFF	TGTGCCAGCATCCACCCCGGTTCCACGAACACCGGGGAGCTGTTTTTT
NA	TRBV7-2	TRBJ1-3	NA	CASSDKGQGNTIYF	TGTGCCAGCAGCGACAAGGGGCAAGGAAACACCATATATTTT
NA	TRBV13	TRBJ2-3	TRBD2	CASSSILAGPGDTQYF	TGTGCCAGCAGCTCGATCTTAGCGGGCCCGGGGGATACGCAGTATTTT
NA	TRBV6-1	TRBJ2-1	NA	CASSPDRERGNEQFF	TGTGCCAGCAGTCCGGATCGGGAACGGGGCAATGAGCAGTTCTTC
NA	TRBV7-9	TRBJ2-1	NA	CASSLGHQGWVYNEQFF	TGTGCCAGCAGCCTAGGACACCAGGGCTGGGTATACAATGAGCAGTTCTTC
NA	TRBV5-8	TRBJ2-1	TRBD2	CASSFGTSNYNEQFF	TGTGCCAGCAGCTTCGGGACTAGTAACTACAATGAGCAGTTCTTC
NA	TRBV6-6	TRBJ1-1	NA	CASSKTGLNTEAFF	TGTGCCAGCAGCAAAACAGGGTTGAACACTGAAGCTTTCTTT
NA	TRBV28	TRBJ2-7	TRBD1	CASSCPTTGVKSYEQYF	TGTGCCAGCAGTTGTCCAACGACAGGGGTTAAATCCTACGAGCAGTACTTC
NA	TRBV5-6	TRBJ2-3	NA	CASSRGSVATDTQYF	TGTGCCAGCAGCCGGGGTAGCGTGGCCACAGATACGCAGTATTTT
NA	TRBV5-4	TRBJ2-1	NA	CASSLGLGSSYNEQFF	TGTGCCAGCAGCTTGGGTTTAGGGAGCTCCTACAATGAGCAGTTCTTC
NA	TRBV6-1	TRBJ2-7	TRBD1	CASSPGQSYEQYF	TGTGCCAGCAGTCCGGGACAGTCCTACGAGCAGTACTTC
NA	TRBV28	TRBJ2-6	NA	CASSFHEAGANVLTF	TGTGCCAGCAGTTTTCACGAGGCTGGGGCCAACGTCCTGACTTTC
NA	TRBV27	TRBJ2-1	TRBD2	CASSQGLAGPYNEQFF	TGTGCCAGCAGTCAGGGACTAGCGGGGCCCTACAATGAGCAGTTCTTC
few	TRBV12-1	TRBJ1-5	NA	CASSSQPKPGQGCQPQHF	TGTGCCAGCAGCTCCCAGCCAAAGCCGGGACAGGGGTGTCAGCCCCAGCATTTT
NA	TRBV30	TRBJ2-2	NA	CAWSPASRNTGELFF	TGTGCCTGGAGTCCGGCTAGCCGGAACACCGGGGAGCTGTTTTTT
once	TRBV5-1	TRBJ2-3	TRBD2	CASSKLAGESDTQYF	TGCGCCAGCAGCAAACTAGCGGGAGAGTCCGATACGCAGTATTTT
NA	TRBV28	TRBJ2-3	TRBD2	CASSLTGTSGNTQYF	TGTGCCAGCAGTCTTACCGGGACTAGCGGGAATACGCAGTATTTT
few	TRBV5-5	TRBJ2-3	TRBD1	CASSLNRGVPSTDTQYF	TGTGCCAGCAGCTTGAACAGGGGCGTCCCTAGCACAGATACGCAGTATTTT
NA	TRBV7-6	TRBJ2-1	TRBD1	CASSLGRTGDEQFF	TGTGCCAGCAGCTTAGGCCGGACAGGGGACGAGCAGTTCTTC
NA	TRBV9	TRBJ1-3	NA	CASSQDFSGNTIYF	TGTGCCAGCAGCCAGGACTTCTCTGGAAACACCATATATTTT
NA	TRBV28	TRBJ1-4	TRBD1	CASSLQTGGLEKLFF	TGTGCCAGCAGTTTGCAGACAGGGGGGCTTGAAAAACTGTTCTTT
NA	TRBV4-3	TRBJ2-1	NA	CASSQDITSSNEQFF	TGCGCCAGCAGCCAAGACATTACTAGCAGCAATGAGCAGTTCTTC
NA	TRBV29-1	TRBJ2-5	NA	CSVVRRVGETQYF	TGCAGCGTTGTGCGACGGGTGGGAGAGACCCAGTACTTC
few	TRBV5-1	TRBJ1-1	NA	CASSLGRKVSGTEAFF	TGCGCCAGCAGCTTGGGCCGGAAGGTGTCGGGGACTGAAGCTTTCTTT
NA	TRBV25-1	TRBJ1-1	NA	CASSEPGRETEAFF	TGTGCCAGCAGTGAACCCGGGAGGGAGACTGAAGCTTTCTTT
NA	TRBV27	TRBJ1-1	NA	CASSEQGRTEAFF	TGTGCCAGCAGTGAACAGGGTCGTACTGAAGCTTTCTTT
NA	TRBV7-2	TRBJ1-5	NA	CASSLVVGASNQPQHF	TGTGCCAGCAGCTTAGTTGTGGGGGCGAGCAATCAGCCCCAGCATTTT
NA	TRBV7-9	TRBJ1-2	TRBD1	CASSSTGDIYGYTF	TGTGCCAGCAGCTCAACAGGGGACATCTATGGCTACACCTTC
few	TRBV30	TRBJ2-5	NA	CAWSVQQETQYF	TGTGCCTGGAGTGTACAACAAGAGACCCAGTACTTC
NA	TRBV6-5	TRBJ2-5	TRBD1	CASTGQVQETQYF	TGTGCCAGCACCGGACAGGTCCAAGAGACCCAGTACTTC
NA	TRBV7-9	TRBJ2-7	TRBD2	CASSDRLAIYEQYF	TGTGCCAGCAGCGACCGACTAGCGATCTACGAGCAGTACTTC
few	TRBV9	TRBJ1-3	TRBD1	CASSVDRGLSFVNTIYF	TGTGCCAGCAGCGTCGACAGGGGGCTATCGTTCGTGAACACCATATATTTT
NA	TRBV9	TRBJ2-3	NA	CASSVATAPDTQYF	TGTGCCAGCAGCGTAGCTACAGCCCCAGATACGCAGTATTTT
NA	TRBV6-1	TRBJ2-3	TRBD1	CASSDRGDTQYF	TGTGCCAGCAGTGACAGGGGGGATACGCAGTATTTT
NA	TRBV27	TRBJ1-2	TRBD1	CASTFQGGGGYTF	TGTGCCAGCACATTCCAGGGGGGTGGTGGCTACACCTTC
NA	TRBV6-6	TRBJ2-7	NA	CASSLNSGPSYEQYF	TGTGCCAGCAGCCTCAACAGCGGCCCTTCCTACGAGCAGTACTTC
NA	TRBV30	TRBJ2-5	NA	CAWRPGTPRGTQYF	TGTGCCTGGAGGCCGGGGACACCCAGAGGGACCCAGTACTTC